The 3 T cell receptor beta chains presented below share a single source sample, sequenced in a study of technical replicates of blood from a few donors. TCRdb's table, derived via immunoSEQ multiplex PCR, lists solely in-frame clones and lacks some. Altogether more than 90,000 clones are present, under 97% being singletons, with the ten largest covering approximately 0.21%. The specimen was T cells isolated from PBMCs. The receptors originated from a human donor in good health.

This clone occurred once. CDR3 nucleotides: TGTGCCAGTAGGGGACCGGGACAGCCGAATGAAAAACTGTTTTTT. This translates into CASRGPGQPNEKLFF. The chain is built from TRBV19 and TRBJ1-4, with 7 bases matching TRBD1. There are 15 residues in the CDR3. Looked up from germline, CDR1 is LNHDA and CDR2 is SQIVND (reference sequence). The J segment lost 5 bases and the V segment lost 6 bases, leaving 9 bases of the junction unmatched. The variable domain in full, completed from reference TRBV19 and TRBJ1-4, reads DGGITQSPKYLFRKEGQNVTLSCEQNLNHDAMYWYRQDPGQGLRLIYYSQIVNDFQKGDIAEGYSVSREKKESFPLTVTSAQKNPTAFYLCASRGPGQPNEKLFFGSGTQLSVL.

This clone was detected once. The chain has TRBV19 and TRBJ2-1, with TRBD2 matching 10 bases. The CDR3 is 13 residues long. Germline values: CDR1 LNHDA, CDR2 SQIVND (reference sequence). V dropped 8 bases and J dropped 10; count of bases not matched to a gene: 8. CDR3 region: CASASSGSREQFF. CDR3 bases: TGTGCCAGTGCGTCTAGCGGGAGTCGGGAGCAGTTCTTC.

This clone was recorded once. CDR3 sequence: CASSDGTSGSPNTGELFF. In DNA, the CDR3 is TGTGCCAGCAGCGATGGGACTAGCGGGAGCCCCAACACCGGGGAGCTGTTTTTT. V is TRBV11-2 and J is TRBJ2-2; 14 nucleotides agree with TRBD2. Looked up from germline, CDR1 is SGHAT and CDR2 is FQNNGV. The CDR3 spans 18 residues. The V and J ends lost 5 bases and 2 bases, in that order; junction bases with no gene match: 7.